This TCR beta chain was observed in a study of CD8 T cells in Susac syndrome. This CDR3 is built from 12 residues. V was clipped by 6 bases and J by 3 bases; unmatched bases: 2. Looked up from germline, CDR1 is SNHLY and CDR2 is FYNNEI. In its sample, this clonotype was seen once. With random hexamers, reverse transcription was performed on about 0.45 to 1 ug of RNA. Across 54 Vbeta and 13 Jbeta, TCR beta CDR3 was amplified with immunoSEQ multiplex PCR. TCRdb itself ran the immunoSEQ multiplex PCR reads through MiXCR, one entry per CDR3 protein. The sample has roughly 120,000 distinct CDR3 sequences; roughly 94% are singletons.

The chain employs TRBV2 and TRBJ2-7, with 7 positions matching TRBD2. This TCR was recovered from a human donor in good health. The sequenced sample consisted of CD4+ T cells from PBMCs. CDR3 sequence: CASRTSFYEQYF. CDR3 in DNA: TGTGCCAGCAGGACTAGCTTCTACGAGCAGTACTTC. Full variable domain (remainder filled in from reference TRBV2 and TRBJ2-7): EPEVTQTPSHQVTQMGQEVILRCVPISNHLYFYWYRQILGQKVEFLVSFYNNEISEKSEIFDDQFSVERPDGSNFTLKIRSTKLEDSAMYFCASRTSFYEQYFGPGTRLTVT.